The 21 T cell receptor beta chains reported below all come from one sample, sequenced in a study of cytomegalovirus exposure and HLA in healthy donors. Primers included in the PCR were 60 Vbeta and 13 Jbeta primers. Sequencing used immunoSEQ multiplex PCR; TCRdb keeps in-frame clones, though not all of them. The data contain approximately 80,000 clones, 55% to 85% of them singletons. Sequenced: PBMCs. The receptors stem from a woman between 40 and 55 years old in good health and CMV-seropositive.

The CDR3 here is CASSSSPLAGGQNEQFF. The CDR3 region has the DNA TGCGCCAGCAGTTCCTCCCCGCTAGCGGGGGGGCAAAATGAGCAGTTCTTC. This rearrangement joins TRBV5-1 to TRBJ2-1; 12 bases are a match to TRBD2. Looked up from germline, CDR1 is SGHRS and CDR2 is YFSETQ. This CDR3 spans 17 amino acids. J lost 7 bases, V lost 5 bases, and 13 bases had no gene match.

Turning to this clone: Relative to the germline gene, one junction end is altered; a read error may explain this. The CDR3 spells CASSPGLGYIF. In nucleotides, the CDR3 is TGCGCCAGCAGCCCAGGGCTTGGTTATATCTTC. The chain recombines TRBV5-1 with TRBJ1-2, with a possible D match to TRBD1 (5 bases). Germline loops: CDR1 SGHRS, CDR2 YFSETQ. The CDR3 is 11 amino acids. Variable domain in full (rest from reference TRBV5-1 and TRBJ1-2): KAGVTQTPRYLIKTRGQQVTLSCSPISGHRSVSWYQQTPGQGLQFLFEYFSETQRNKGNFPGRFSGRQFSNSRSEMNVSTLELGDSALYLCASSPGLGYIFGSGTRLTVV.

The genes are TRBV7-2 and TRBJ1-1; D is possibly TRBD1 (5 bases). This CDR3 is 13 amino acids long. Trimming shortened V by 8 bases and J by 7 bases, and 17 bases separated the two germline ends. CDR1 and CDR2 (germline): SGHTA, FQGNSA. This chain's CDR3 is CASYLGVGHEAFF. The CDR3 DNA follows: TGTGCCAGCTACCTTGGGGTTGGACATGAAGCTTTCTTT.

The genes are TRBV29-1 and TRBJ1-2; TRBD1 might be the D (5 bases). Looked up from germline, CDR1 is SQVTM and CDR2 is ANQGSEA. The length of the CDR3 is 17 residues. The V end was cut by 8 bases, the J end by 0 bases, with 25 bases between. CDR3 sequence: CSTNPTARELANYGYTF. The CDR3 nucleotides read TGCAGCACCAACCCGACAGCCCGAGAATTAGCTAACTATGGCTACACCTTC. The full variable domain, with the rest looked up from reference TRBV29-1 and TRBJ1-2, is SAVISQKPSRDICQRGTSLTIQCQVDSQVTMMFWYRQQPGQSLTLIATANQGSEATYESGFVIDKFPISRPNLTFSTLTVSNMSPEDSSIYLCSTNPTARELANYGYTFGSGTRLTVV.

The sample holds a few counts of this clone. This chain joins TRBV4-2 and TRBJ1-1; unclear D gene. The CDR3 sequence is 15 residues long. The germline gives CDR1 LGHNA, CDR2 YNFKEQ. Trimming took off 0 bases at V and 0 bases at J, with 8 bases between the two ends. The CDR3 sequence: CASSQDQSLNTEAFF. The CDR3 nucleotides read TGTGCCAGCAGCCAAGACCAATCCCTGAACACTGAAGCTTTCTTT.

In this sample, this clone turned up once. The chain carries TRBV6-1 and TRBJ2-7, with 10 positions matching TRBD2. Germline V CDR1 and CDR2: MNHNS, SASEGT. The CDR3 consists of 15 residues. The V gene end was trimmed by 4 bases and the J gene end by 3 bases; junction bases not matched to a gene: 6. The CDR3 nucleotides read TGTGCCAGCAGTGCGAGCGGGGGGGCTCTCTACGAGCAGTACTTC. The encoded protein is CASSASGGALYEQYF.

The sample holds a few counts of this clone. This chain links TRBV28 with TRBJ2-7; 8 bases fit TRBD1. The CDR3 length is 14 residues. The V gene's germline CDR1 is MDHEN and CDR2 SYDVKM. Germline trimming cut 7 bases from V and 5 bases from J; bases unmatched to any gene: 10. The CDR3 nucleotides read TGTGCCAGCACCCAGACAGGGGAACGGGACGAGCAGTACTTC. As protein: CASTQTGERDEQYF.

This clone was seen more than once but under ten times. The rearrangement links TRBV2 to TRBJ2-7, with D unresolved. Trimming cost V 8 bases and J 1 base, with 9 bases left between them. CDR1 is SNHLY, CDR2 FYNNEI, per germline. The CDR3 runs 12 residues. This CDR3 reads CASPRSSYEQYF. The CDR3 DNA reads TGTGCCAGCCCAAGGAGTTCCTACGAGCAGTACTTC.

The chain carries TRBV29-1 and TRBJ1-4; TRBD1 matches at 11 bases. Germline V gene data show CDR1 as SQVTM and CDR2 as ANQGSEA. J gave up 7 bases and V 5 bases, and 6 bases lay outside the gene matches. The CDR3 loop spans 14 amino acids. CDR3 residues: CSVLDRGRSEKLFF. DNA for the CDR3: TGCAGCGTTCTGGACAGGGGGCGAAGTGAAAAACTGTTTTTT.

The chain uses TRBV28 and TRBJ2-3, with 7 positions matching TRBD1. This CDR3 region has 18 residues. Trimming removed 5 bases from V and 1 base from J; junction bases left unmatched: 15. CDR1 MDHEN and CDR2 SYDVKM come from the germline V gene. The CDR3 spells CASSQVRTGTARTDTQYF. The CDR3 DNA sequence: TGTGCCAGCAGTCAAGTCCGAACAGGGACAGCACGCACAGATACGCAGTATTTT.

The chain uses TRBV5-4 and TRBJ2-3, with D unresolved. CDR3 length: 13 amino acids. Germline CDR1 SGHNT, CDR2 YYREEE (reference sequence). V was clipped by 5 bases and J by 6 bases, with 13 bases between them. CDR3 nucleotides: TGTGCCAGCAGACCGGTTCGCGAGGATACGCAGTATTTT. Amino acids: CASRPVREDTQYF.

The V gene is TRBV19, the J gene TRBJ1-2; D is ambiguous. Per germline, CDR1 LNHDA and CDR2 SQIVND (reference sequence). Deletions cut 7 bases from V and 8 bases from J, with 11 bases between. This CDR3 is built from 11 residues. The CDR3 region is CASTWATGYTF. DNA for the CDR3: TGTGCCAGTACCTGGGCCACCGGCTACACCTTC.

The chain couples TRBV7-9 to TRBJ1-3; D is uncertain. The CDR3 runs 14 residues. Germline CDR1 is SEHNR and CDR2 is FQNEAQ (reference sequence). Between the trimmed V and J ends, which lost 1 base and 0 bases, there was a span of 4 bases. In nucleotides, the CDR3 is TGTGCCAGCAGCTTAGGCAGCTCTGGAAACACCATATATTTT. Protein sequence: CASSLGSSGNTIYF.

The chain couples TRBV5-1 to TRBJ2-7, with 7 nucleotides matching TRBD1. Losses at the gene ends were 5 bases for V and 0 bases for J; bases not matched to a gene: 8. CDR1 and CDR2 (germline): SGHRS, YFSETQ. The CDR3 spans 15 residues. The CDR3 nucleotides are TGCGCCAGCAGTAGTAGACAGGGCAGCTCCTACGAGCAGTACTTC. It encodes CASSSRQGSSYEQYF.

On this clone itself: One junction end disagrees with the germline gene, perhaps due to a read error. This chain connects TRBV7-9 to TRBJ1-2; D perhaps matches TRBD1 (5 bases). CDR1 is SEHNR, CDR2 FQNEAQ, per germline (reference sequence). There are 16 residues in the CDR3. CDR3 in DNA: TGTTCCAGCAGCTTAGGGGTGGGGCAGAAAGTCGGTGGCTACACCTTC. This gives the protein CSSSLGVGQKVGGYTF.

Notes on this clone: The junction departs from germline at one end; a sequencing error may be responsible. Here the CDR3 reads CASSLNRVRGQGNF. CDR3 nucleotides: TGTGCCAGCAGCTTAAATCGAGTAAGGGGACAGGGGAACTTC. The rearrangement uses TRBV11-3 and TRBJ2-7; 10 nucleotides agree with TRBD1. Per germline, CDR1 SGHNT and CDR2 YENEEA. CDR3 length equals 14 residues.

The V gene is TRBV28, the J gene TRBJ2-7; D is uncertain. V lost 2 bases and J 2 bases, leaving 7 bases between the germline ends. Germline V gene sequence: CDR1 MDHEN, CDR2 SYDVKM. The length of the CDR3 is 13 residues. The CDR3 sequence is CASSLTPTYEQYF. The CDR3 region has the DNA TGTGCCAGCAGTTTAACCCCTACCTACGAGCAGTACTTC. Combining the CDR3 with reference TRBV28 and TRBJ2-7 gives the whole variable domain DVKVTQSSRYLVKRTGEKVFLECVQDMDHENMFWYRQDPGLGLRLIYFSYDVKMKEKGDIPEGYSVSREKKERFSLILESASTNQTSMYLCASSLTPTYEQYFGPGTRLTVT.

This clone has more than one count but fewer than ten. The chain carries TRBV28 and TRBJ1-2; 7 bases map to TRBD1. Germline CDR1 MDHEN, CDR2 SYDVKM. There are 12 residues in the CDR3. Trimming at V came to 4 bases and at J to 10 bases, leaving 6 bases not matched to a gene. This CDR3 reads CASSSTGSVYTF. The DNA for the CDR3 is TGTGCCAGCAGTTCGACAGGGTCTGTCTACACCTTC.

The chain joins TRBV5-4 to TRBJ1-1; the D is unclear. The CDR3 has 14 amino acids. CDR1 SGHNT and CDR2 YYREEE come from the germline V gene (reference sequence). V gave up 1 base and J gave up 0 bases, with 7 bases separating them. The CDR3 loop reads CASSLRDMNTEAFF. DNA for the CDR3: TGTGCCAGCAGCTTGCGAGACATGAACACTGAAGCTTTCTTT.

V gene TRBV7-2 combines with J gene TRBJ2-7; D not certain. This CDR3 has 14 amino acids. The V and J ends lost 5 bases and 7 bases respectively, with 18 bases between them. Germline V CDR1 and CDR2: SGHTA, FQGNSA. The CDR3 nucleotides are TGTGCCAGCAGCCCCAATTCGTTGTCTACTGAGCAGTACTTC. Residues: CASSPNSLSTEQYF.

The chain combines TRBV19 with TRBJ2-1, with 11 bases matching TRBD2. V gave up 1 base and J gave up 14 bases; unmatched junction bases: 1. The germline V gene has CDR1 LNHDA and CDR2 SQIVND (reference sequence). The length of the CDR3 is 12 residues. CDR3 in amino acids: CASSIGLAGKFF. CDR3 sequence (DNA): TGTGCCAGTAGTATAGGACTAGCGGGGAAGTTCTTC.